The rows below give T cell receptor beta chains drawn from one sample of a study of T-cell memory formation after mild COVID-19. MiXCR, applied by TCRdb to the 5' RACE reads, yields one record per CDR3 protein. The data show about 430,000 distinct CDR3 sequences, approximately 24% seen once. The specimen was PBMCs or a T cell subset sorted from them (not recorded which). Receptor source: an adult woman who had mild COVID-19 (a few samples of this study predate the infection). Cell type and time point are not known. CDR3s include the opening cysteine and the closing phenylalanine or tryptophan. A D gene is named only where the DNA matches it firmly. Not all rows give a size; the values are once, few, many and, for expanded clones, a class.

clone size	D gene	J gene	V gene	CDR3 protein	CDR3 DNA
-	-	TRBJ2-1	TRBV12-3/TRBV12-4	CASSFRQGWEGGRQFF	TGTGCCAGCAGTTTTCGACAGGGTTGGGAGGGGGGCAGGCAGTTCTTC
few	-	TRBJ1-1	TRBV9	CASTKGGGHTEAFF	TGTGCCAGCACCAAGGGGGGCGGTCACACTGAAGCTTTCTTT
-	TRBD1	TRBJ2-5	TRBV18	CASSPRQGVGETQYF	TGTGCCAGCTCACCCAGACAGGGCGTAGGAGAGACCCAGTACTTC
few	-	TRBJ2-1	TRBV7-9	CASLGGFSYNEQFF	TGTGCCAGCTTGGGGGGCTTCTCCTACAATGAGCAGTTCTTC
-	-	TRBJ1-4	TRBV24-1	CATSAGTISTNEKLFF	TGTGCCACCAGTGCGGGGACCATATCAACTAATGAAAAACTGTTTTTT
-	TRBD2	TRBJ2-3	TRBV7-3	CASSSGRRGTDTQYF	TGTGCCAGCAGTAGCGGGAGGCGGGGCACAGATACGCAGTATTTT
-	-	TRBJ1-5	TRBV5-6	CASSLAGRIGGNQPQHF	TGTGCCAGCAGCTTGGCGGGGAGGATTGGGGGAAATCAGCCCCAGCATTTT
few	-	TRBJ1-5	TRBV4-1	CASSPHGGRGILQPQHF	TGCGCCAGCAGCCCGCACGGGGGAAGAGGAATACTACAGCCCCAGCATTTT
few	-	TRBJ2-2	TRBV18	CASSPLGGTGELFF	TGTGCCAGCTCACCACTCGGCGGCACCGGGGAGCTGTTTTTT
-	TRBD2	TRBJ2-4	TRBV4-2	CASSQTGLAGGQYF	TGTGCCAGCAGCCAGACGGGACTAGCGGGAGGGCAGTACTTC
few	TRBD1	TRBJ2-1	TRBV12-3/TRBV12-4	CASTPAPGTGEFF	TGTGCCAGCACCCCCGCTCCCGGGACAGGAGAGTTCTTC
-	-	TRBJ1-6	TRBV3-1	CASSTPAGNNSPLHF	TGTGCCAGCAGCACCCCGGCGGGGAATAATTCACCCCTCCACTTT
-	TRBD1	TRBJ1-1	TRBV7-9	CASSWTGFRDTEAFF	TGTGCCAGCAGCTGGACAGGGTTTCGGGACACTGAAGCTTTCTTT
few	-	TRBJ2-4	TRBV5-1	CASSPRVDGENIQYF	TGCGCCAGCAGCCCTCGGGTGGATGGAGAAAACATTCAGTACTTC
few	-	TRBJ2-7	TRBV20-1	CSASPDLGPYEQYF	TGCAGTGCTAGCCCGGACTTGGGCCCCTACGAGCAGTACTTC
-	-	TRBJ2-3	TRBV19	CASSIGTSTDTQYF	TGTGCCAGTAGTATAGGGACCTCGACAGATACGCAGTATTTT
-	TRBD2	TRBJ2-2	TRBV5-1	CASSRGRDGGTGELFF	TGCGCCAGCAGCCGAGGGAGGGACGGAGGCACCGGGGAGCTGTTTTTT
-	TRBD2	TRBJ2-1	TRBV7-9	CASSSTAGADNEQFF	TGTGCCAGCAGCTCCACGGCGGGAGCCGACAATGAGCAGTTCTTC
-	TRBD2	TRBJ2-4	TRBV12-3/TRBV12-4	CASSATAGAKNIQYF	TGTGCCAGCAGTGCGACAGCGGGGGCCAAAAACATTCAGTACTTC
many	-	TRBJ2-3	TRBV5-8	CASVHRVRGSTDTQYF	TGTGCCAGCGTACACAGGGTAAGGGGTAGCACAGATACGCAGTATTTT
few	-	TRBJ2-2	TRBV24-1	CATVGIHYTGELFF	TGTGCCACCGTAGGGATCCATTACACCGGGGAGCTGTTTTTT
few	-	TRBJ2-7	TRBV25-1	CASRNQGSSYEQYF	TGTGCCAGCAGAAATCAGGGGAGCTCCTACGAGCAGTACTTC
-	-	TRBJ1-5	TRBV18	CASSLTLTSRDSHQPQHF	TGTGCCAGCTCTCTAACCCTAACATCCAGGGATAGTCATCAGCCCCAGCATTTT
-	-	TRBJ1-2	TRBV30	CAWSAPSTISSLGYTF	TGTGCCTGGAGTGCCCCCTCGACAATTAGTTCGCTCGGCTACACCTTC
-	TRBD1	TRBJ1-1	TRBV11-2	CASSFNGQGITEAFF	TGTGCCAGCAGCTTCAACGGACAGGGGATAACTGAAGCTTTCTTT
few	-	TRBJ2-5	TRBV5-1	CASSVGLAGGETQYF	TGCGCCAGCAGCGTAGGACTAGCAGGGGGCGAGACCCAGTACTTC
few	-	TRBJ2-2	TRBV14	CASSQLRYTGELFF	TGTGCCAGCAGCCAACTCCGGTACACCGGGGAGCTGTTTTTT
few	TRBD2	TRBJ2-1	TRBV15	CATSRDTSGGANEQFF	TGTGCCACCAGCAGAGATACTAGCGGGGGGGCTAATGAGCAGTTCTTC
few	-	TRBJ1-2	TRBV20-1	CSAETEYYGYTF	TGCAGTGCGGAGACAGAATACTATGGCTACACCTTC
few	-	TRBJ2-2	TRBV7-2	CASSLRIAGTGELFF	TGTGCCAGCAGCTTACGGATCGCCGGCACCGGGGAGCTGTTTTTT
-	-	TRBJ2-7	TRBV4-3	CASSQDSGFIYEQYF	TGCGCCAGCAGCCAAGATTCCGGGTTCATCTACGAGCAGTACTTC
few	-	TRBJ2-2	TRBV20-1	CSARADRTGELFF	TGCAGTGCTAGAGCGGACAGAACCGGGGAGCTGTTTTTT
few	-	TRBJ1-1	TRBV6-6	CASSRGGGSTEAFF	TGTGCCAGCAGTCGTGGGGGGGGGAGCACTGAAGCTTTCTTT
-	TRBD1	TRBJ2-5	TRBV11-3	CASRIGGQGSETQYF	TGTGCCAGCAGAATCGGGGGACAGGGTTCTGAGACCCAGTACTTC
few	-	TRBJ2-1	TRBV6-2/TRBV6-3	CASNGVAASSYNEQFF	TGTGCCAGCAACGGGGTGGCGGCGAGCTCCTACAATGAGCAGTTCTTC
-	-	TRBJ2-5	TRBV24-1	CATSAEVVETQYF	TGTGCCACCAGTGCGGAGGTTGTCGAGACCCAGTACTTC
-	-	TRBJ1-1	TRBV24-1	CATSSGMNTEAFF	TGTGCCACCAGCTCAGGTATGAACACTGAAGCTTTCTTT